This T cell receptor beta chain emerged from a study of blood T cells in healthy people across ages. This clonotype appeared a few times. With a J-beta primer mix and a sample-barcoded 5' primer, a second PCR ran about 7 to 12 cycles. TCRdb redid the calling of the 5' RACE reads with MiXCR, one entry per CDR3 protein. The table shows more than 1.4 million distinct CDR3 sequences, with 42% occurring only once. From germline, CDR1 is KGHDR and CDR2 SFDVKD. With 9 bases clipped from V and 2 bases from J, the junction kept 9 bases outside the gene matches. This CDR3 has 15 amino acids. Sequenced sample: blood. The receptor comes from a woman aged 18 to 35 in good health. This chain uses TRBV24-1 with TRBJ1-3; TRBD1 matches 7 bases. CDR3 sequence (DNA): TGTGCCACCGGGTCCCGGGACAGAACTGGAAACACCATATATTTT. Translation: CATGSRDRTGNTIYF.